This T cell receptor (beta chain) is from a study of blood T cell repertoires in COVID-19. The wider study: Samples taken during acute and convalescent COVID-19 were collected in the United States, Italy and Spain. Nucleic acid was either cDNA or gDNA, and it came from T cells, B-cell-depleted T cells, or PBMCs.

How the authors handled the data: Estimation of nucleated cell counts relied on the amplification of reference gene primers. Sequencing used immunoSEQ multiplex PCR; TCRdb keeps in-frame clones, though not all of them. V, J and clone size were drawn from that table, and D and trimming were deduced from the DNA. The sample lists 30,000 to 40,000 clones; 79% were seen once. The CDR3 has 13 residues. The germline V gene encodes CDR1 LGHDT and CDR2 YNNKEL (reference sequence). V gave up 4 bases and J gave up 10 bases, with 11 bases separating them. This TCR was recovered from a man aged 70 or older with acute or convalescent COVID-19. What was sequenced was peripheral blood. The V call is TRBV3-1 (or the pseudogene TRBV3-2), the J call TRBJ1-6, with D uncertain. CDR3 amino acids: CASSPGIASPLHF. DNA for the CDR3: TGTGCCAGCAGCCCGGGAATTGCGTCACCCCTCCACTTT.